The rows below give T cell receptor beta chains drawn from one sample of a study of control samples from healthy donors and cancer patients. Measured with immunoSEQ multiplex PCR; TCRdb has only the in-frame clones, and not every one. The top ten hold 2.9% of the sample, which has 120,000 or so clones, around 87% seen once. Input material: blood. All receptors come from a man aged 55 to 70 in good health. Both conserved end residues are part of each CDR3. D genes are given only for firm matches. Clone size is stated in some rows and not others, as once, few, many or a class when expanded.

TRBV5-1 TRBD1 . CASSLAGQGSTEAFF
TRBV4-1 TRBD2 . CASSQDRGLAAESPSTDTQYF
TRBV5-1 TRBD1 . CASSSAGTGGYEQYF
TRBV19 . . CATRTGTAHGGELFF
TRBV9 TRBD1 few CASSTGTEYSNQPQHF
TRBV30 . few CALRTDNREKLFF
TRBV24-1 . . CATMEGGQPQETQYF
TRBV24-1 TRBD2 . CATSGRGGETQYF
TRBV5-6 TRBD2 few CASSLGPGLAGLADTQYF
TRBV27 . . CASSLLGVGNQPQHF
TRBV19 . once CASSLDGLNTEAFF
TRBV2 . . CASKGRVTNTEAFF
TRBV19 TRBD1 . CASRGRDRVKNIQYF
TRBV28 . once CASRPATGRQPFF
TRBV19 . . CASSNYFDTVADGNQPQHF
TRBV11-2 . once CASSLMGAAFF
TRBV5-1 TRBD1 few CASSVVGTVYGYTF
TRBV21-1 . . CASSKVAVPTYNEQFF
TRBV4-3 . . CASSQDAQSGRPQHF
TRBV5-1 . . CASSYLKEGSEAFF
TRBV18 . once CASSPQGLNTEAFF
TRBV19 . . CASNGMTNEKLFF
TRBV7-9 . . CASSPFHESEAFF
TRBV4-1 TRBD1 . CASKDRALNTGELFF